The 21 T cell receptor beta chains reported below all come from one sample, sequenced in a study of chemoradiotherapy in HPV16-positive cancers. Some clones are missing from TCRdb's copy, which holds only in-frame ones; the method was immunoSEQ multiplex PCR. This sample yields about 53,000 clones, of which 90% are seen a single time; less than 3.5% belongs to the top ten. Sequencing was performed on blood, taken from a patient who underwent chemoradiotherapy. The receptors stem from a human donor with HPV-associated anogenital cancer.

V is TRBV19 and J is TRBJ2-5; 8 nucleotides line up with TRBD2. Losses at the gene ends were 3 bases for V and 5 bases for J; bases not matched to a gene: 20. The germline V gene encodes CDR1 LNHDA and CDR2 SQIVND (reference sequence). CDR3 length: 19 residues. In DNA form, the CDR3 reads TGTGCCAGTAGTATCGGGGCCGGCCGGGCTAGCGGGCTCCCGGAGACCCAGTACTTC. This codes for CASSIGAGRASGLPETQYF.

The chain recombines TRBV30 with TRBJ2-1; D remains unclear. The CDR3 spans 16 residues. From germline, CDR1 is GTSNPN and CDR2 SVGIG (reference sequence). V gave up 1 base and J gave up 0 bases, with 13 bases separating them. CDR3 nucleotides: TGTGCCTGGAGTGCCCTCGGGCCCAGCTCCTACAATGAGCAGTTCTTC. It is translated as CAWSALGPSSYNEQFF.

This sequence joins TRBV5-6 and TRBJ2-3, with TRBD2 identical over 8 bases. CDR1 and CDR2 from the germline V gene are SGHDT and YYEEEE. This CDR3 is built from 14 residues. V gave up 3 bases and J gave up 4 bases; unmatched junction bases: 4. As DNA, the CDR3 is TGTGCCAGCAGCTATGGACTAGCTGCAGATACGCAGTATTTT. Translating gives CASSYGLAADTQYF.

This clone has a handful of counts. The V and J genes are TRBV7-6 and TRBJ1-3; 9 positions match TRBD1. CDR3 length equals 15 residues. Trimming cost V 6 bases and J 4 bases; bases outside gene matches: 7. Germline V gene data show CDR1 as SGHVS and CDR2 as FNYEAQ. Here the CDR3 DNA reads TGTGCCAGCAGGGCAACAGGGGGCGCAGGAAACACCATATATTTT. As protein: CASRATGGAGNTIYF.

The rearrangement links TRBV27 to TRBJ2-6; D call uncertain. The CDR3 has 15 residues. The germline gives CDR1 MNHEY, CDR2 SMNVEV (reference sequence). V lost 5 bases and J lost 1, with 9 bases in between. DNA for the CDR3: TGTGCCAGCAGTCCCCTGGGGTCTGGGGCCAACGTCCTGACTTTC. This translates into CASSPLGSGANVLTF.

The chain links TRBV27 to TRBJ2-7; D could derive from TRBD1 or TRBD2 (5 bases each). The V gene lost 4 bases and the J gene lost 2 bases, with 12 bases spanning the gap. Germline assignment: CDR1 MNHEY and CDR2 SMNVEV (reference sequence). The CDR3 totals 14 residues. The CDR3 coding sequence is TGTGCCAGCAGTTCCTCCGGGGCCACCTACGAGCAGTACTTC. As protein: CASSSSGATYEQYF.

CDR3 protein: CASSLAGNYEQFF. CDR3 in DNA: TGTGCCAGCAGCTTGGCAGGGAATTATGAGCAGTTCTTC. The chain is built from TRBV5-4 and TRBJ2-1, with D possibly matching TRBD1 (5 bases). V lost 0 bases and J lost 8, with 9 bases in between. The CDR3 extends over 13 amino acids. Per the germline V gene, CDR1 is SGHNT and CDR2 is YYREEE (reference sequence).

V is TRBV19 and J is TRBJ1-5; weak D call: TRBD1 (5 bases). The CDR3 has 16 residues. Trimming removed 3 bases from V and 7 bases from J, with 19 bases in between. Germline loops: CDR1 LNHDA, CDR2 SQIVND (reference sequence). This CDR3 is CASSILSGGSGQPQHF. DNA of the CDR3: TGTGCCAGTAGTATCCTTTCGGGGGGATCGGGGCAGCCCCAGCATTTT.

The chain has TRBV2 and TRBJ2-6; 11 nucleotides line up with TRBD1. The CDR3 spans 18 residues. The ends lost 4 bases at V and 0 bases at J; junction bases unmatched: 5. Germline lookup yields CDR1 SNHLY and CDR2 FYNNEI. CDR3 amino acids: CASSAFGTGGSGANVLTF. Written as DNA, the CDR3 is TGTGCCAGCAGTGCCTTTGGGACAGGGGGCTCTGGGGCCAACGTCCTGACTTTC.

The chain couples TRBV7-9 to TRBJ2-3, with TRBD2 matching over 7 bases. The CDR3 spans 17 residues. V shed 3 bases, J shed 1 base, and the junction held 10 bases outside the gene matches. Germline lookup yields CDR1 SEHNR and CDR2 FQNEAQ (reference sequence). Written as DNA, the CDR3 is TGTGCCAGCAGCTTTTCCCTAATGAGCGGGGGCACAGATACGCAGTATTTT. Protein product: CASSFSLMSGGTDTQYF. Full variable domain (rest looked up from reference TRBV7-9 and TRBJ2-3): DTGVSQNPRHKITKRGQNVTFRCDPISEHNRLYWYRQTLGQGPEFLTYFQNEAQLEKSRLLSDRFSAERPKGSFSTLEIQRTEQGDSAMYLCASSFSLMSGGTDTQYFGPGTRLTVL.

V usage is TRBV21-1 and J usage is TRBJ2-5; the DNA was not compared with TRBD1, the D call given in the table. TRBV21-1 counts as a pseudogene. CDR3 length: 15 residues. The CDR3 here is CASSSWDKYQETQYF. CDR3 in DNA: TGTGCCAGCAGCTCCTGGGACAAGTACCAAGAGACCCAGTACTTC.

By share, this clone counts as medium-sized. The chain employs TRBV6-5 and TRBJ1-5, with a weak D call TRBD1 (5 bases). The CDR3 is made up of 15 amino acids. Germline CDR1 is MNHEY and CDR2 is SVGAGI. V shed 0 bases and J shed 3 bases, with 9 bases lying between them. In DNA, the CDR3 is TGTGCCAGCAGTTACTCCGGGGGGGTCAATCAGCCCCAGCATTTT. Translating gives CASSYSGGVNQPQHF.

This sequence joins TRBV7-2 and TRBJ2-3; 16 nucleotides match TRBD2. The CDR3 sequence is 17 residues long. Germline V gives CDR1 SGHTA, CDR2 FQGNSA. Trimming removed 4 bases from V and 4 bases from J; junction bases left unmatched: 5. The CDR3 DNA is TGTGCCAGCAGCTCCGGGACTAGCGGGGGGGTACCAGATACGCAGTATTTT. Its protein is CASSSGTSGGVPDTQYF.

The count of this clone is one. Other DNA sequences in the same sample also yield this CDR3. The gene calls are TRBV5-1 and TRBJ2-3; D tentatively fits TRBD1 or TRBD2 (5 bases each). CDR3 length equals 14 residues. The germline V gene has CDR1 SGHRS and CDR2 YFSETQ. V shed 1 base and J shed 2 bases, with 8 bases lying between them. CDR3 in DNA: TGCGCCAGCAGCTTGTGGGGGACCACAGATACGCAGTATTTT. This sequence encodes CASSLWGTTDTQYF.

The rearrangement uses TRBV10-1 and TRBJ2-1, with 10 bases matching TRBD2. The CDR3 has 16 residues. The V and J ends lost 4 bases and 2 bases, in that order; junction bases with no gene match: 5. CDR1 WNHNN and CDR2 SYGVQD come from the germline V gene (reference sequence). DNA for the CDR3: TGCGCCAGCAGTGGCCAGCGGGGGGGAACCTACAATGAGCAGTTCTTC. Protein product: CASSGQRGGTYNEQFF.

This clone was observed once. The gene calls are TRBV12-5 and TRBJ1-1; tentatively, D is TRBD1 (5 bases). Germline CDR1 reads LGHNT; CDR2 reads FRNRAP. The CDR3 runs to 16 residues. Trimming stripped 2 bases from V and 0 bases from J, with 13 bases between. CDR3 sequence reads: CASGLPQKGVNTEAFF. CDR3 nucleotide sequence: TGTGCTAGTGGTTTGCCACAAAAAGGGGTGAACACTGAAGCTTTCTTT.

This chain joins TRBV5-4 and TRBJ1-3; TRBD1 aligns across 7 bases. The V and J ends lost 4 bases and 2 bases, in that order; junction bases with no gene match: 9. Germline V gene data show CDR1 as SGHNT and CDR2 as YYREEE (reference sequence). The CDR3 is 16 amino acids. CDR3 protein: CASSRQTGPAGNTIYF. Written as DNA, the CDR3 is TGTGCCAGCAGCCGGCAGACAGGGCCCGCTGGAAACACCATATATTTT.

V gene TRBV30 combines with J gene TRBJ2-1; no clear D gene. Trimming took 2 bases from V and 10 from J, leaving 12 bases between them. The V gene's germline CDR1 is GTSNPN and CDR2 SVGIG (reference sequence). The CDR3 consists of 12 residues. CDR3 amino acids: CAWSPLVGEQFF. CDR3 nucleotide sequence: TGTGCCTGGAGTCCGTTAGTCGGGGAGCAGTTCTTC.

This clone is a singleton in its sample. The chain has TRBV6-5 and TRBJ2-5; D unclear. Germline V CDR1 and CDR2: MNHEY, SVGAGI. This CDR3 is 14 amino acids long. V was cut by 0 bases and J by 1 base, with 6 bases left in between. The CDR3, as DNA: TGTGCCAGCAGTTACTCCCAGGTCCAAGAGACCCAGTACTTC. Encoded protein: CASSYSQVQETQYF.

This clone was seen just once. The chain has TRBV5-6 and TRBJ2-1; D remains unclear. This CDR3 has 12 amino acids. Germline V CDR1 and CDR2: SGHDT, YYEEEE. The V gene lost 1 base and the J gene lost 7 bases, with 6 bases spanning the gap. The CDR3 sequence is CASSLYHNEQFF. The DNA for the CDR3 is TGTGCCAGCAGCTTGTACCATAATGAGCAGTTCTTC.

The V and J genes are TRBV5-1 and TRBJ2-3; D might be TRBD1 (6 bases). Germline CDR1 is SGHRS and CDR2 is YFSETQ. The CDR3 sequence is 15 residues long. V was pared by 0 bases and J by 2 bases, with 10 bases between. In nucleotides, the CDR3 is TGCGCCAGCAGCTTGGAGACAGGCCCCACAGATACGCAGTATTTT. This translates into CASSLETGPTDTQYF. Full variable domain (rest looked up from reference TRBV5-1 and TRBJ2-3): KAGVTQTPRYLIKTRGQQVTLSCSPISGHRSVSWYQQTPGQGLQFLFEYFSETQRNKGNFPGRFSGRQFSNSRSEMNVSTLELGDSALYLCASSLETGPTDTQYFGPGTRLTVL.